Each of the 3 T cell receptor beta chains below was sequenced from the same sample in a study of T cell repertoires in cytomegalovirus infection. TCRdb processed the reads anew with MiXCR; each CDR3 protein has one entry. The data show some 320,000 distinct CDR3 sequences, more than 8% seen once. Sequencing was done on a sample of PBMCs. These receptor sequences come from a human donor in good health (CMV status not recorded). Some clones in this sample may be carry-over from other donors' samples.

There are a few counts of this clonotype. CDR3 DNA: TGTGCCACGTACACCAGCACAGATACGCAGTATTTT. This sequence encodes CATYTSTDTQYF. The chain joins TRBV28 to TRBJ2-3; no firm D call. The CDR3 length is 12 residues. V was pared by 10 bases and J by 0 bases, with 8 bases between. Germline V gene data show CDR1 as MDHEN and CDR2 as SYDVKM.

The chain uses TRBV28 and TRBJ2-3; 8 bases fit TRBD2. J lost 4 bases, V lost 3 bases, and 9 bases had no gene match. This CDR3 is built from 16 residues. Germline CDR1 is MDHEN and CDR2 is SYDVKM. The DNA for the CDR3 is TGTGCCAGCAGTTTTCTCTCGGGAGGGCCCTCAGATACGCAGTATTTT. This sequence encodes CASSFLSGGPSDTQYF.

V usage is TRBV6-5 and J usage is TRBJ1-2, with 9 bases identical to TRBD1. Unmatched junction bases numbered 4, after V lost 6 bases and J lost 8 bases. The CDR3 spans 12 residues. CDR1 is MNHEY, CDR2 SVGAGI, per germline. CDR3 loop: CASRITGGGYTF. CDR3 in DNA: TGTGCCAGCAGAATCACAGGGGGCGGCTACACCTTC.